Presented here are 21 T cell receptor beta chains from one specimen sequenced in a study of cytomegalovirus exposure and HLA in healthy donors. This PCR relied on a set of 60 Vbeta primers and 13 Jbeta primers. Sequencing was performed with immunoSEQ multiplex PCR; in TCRdb, only in-frame clones are kept and a portion is missing. The data contain some 130,000 clones, around 80% of them singletons. What was sequenced was PBMCs. The receptor set was obtained from a man aged 25 to 40 in good health.

CDR3 sequence (DNA): TGTGCCAGCAGTAAACTAGCGTGGGACGGGGAGCTGTTTTTT. Its translation is CASSKLAWDGELFF. The chain is built from TRBV27 and TRBJ2-2; the match to TRBD2 covers 7 bases. CDR1 and CDR2 from the germline V gene are MNHEY and SMNVEV (reference sequence). Germline trimming cut 5 bases from V and 7 bases from J; bases unmatched to any gene: 7. This CDR3 has 14 residues.

The DNA for the CDR3 is TGCGCCAGCAGCTTGGGCCTAGCGGGTAACACAGATACGCAGTATTTT. It encodes CASSLGLAGNTDTQYF. The gene calls are TRBV5-1 and TRBJ2-3; 8 nucleotides line up with TRBD2. The CDR3 is made up of 16 amino acids. Per germline, CDR1 SGHRS and CDR2 YFSETQ. J was trimmed by 2 bases and V by 0 bases; bases with no gene match: 5.

The sample holds a few counts of this clone. V is TRBV4-2 and J is TRBJ2-3, with D maybe TRBD2 (5 bases). In germline, CDR1 is LGHNA, CDR2 YNFKEQ. This CDR3 is 17 amino acids long. Trimming shortened V by 0 bases and J by 2 bases, and 15 bases separated the two germline ends. The CDR3 spells CASSQEGVGLPTDTQYF. The CDR3 region has the DNA TGTGCCAGCAGCCAAGAGGGAGTTGGCCTCCCCACAGATACGCAGTATTTT.

The V and J genes are TRBV6-1 and TRBJ1-2, with D possibly matching TRBD1 (6 bases). V was pared by 10 bases and J by 7 bases, with 13 bases between. CDR1 is MNHNS and CDR2 is SASEGT in the germline V gene. The CDR3 spans 11 residues. CDR3 residues: CATKQGFGYTF. DNA of the CDR3: TGTGCCACCAAACAGGGATTTGGCTACACCTTC.

The chain has TRBV18 and TRBJ1-3; maybe TRBD1 (6 bases). The germline V gene has CDR1 KGHSH and CDR2 LQKENI. The V end lost 5 bases, the J end lost 1 base, and 15 bases lay between the germline ends. The CDR3 runs to 16 residues. CDR3 loop: CASSVAAGVSGNTIYF. CDR3 sequence (DNA): TGTGCCAGCTCAGTCGCAGCAGGGGTTTCTGGAAACACCATATATTTT.

The chain couples TRBV19 to TRBJ2-1; no clear D. The CDR3 consists of 14 residues. The germline V and J ends were trimmed by 7 bases and 5 bases, with 15 bases remaining between them. Germline V gene data show CDR1 as LNHDA and CDR2 as SQIVND (reference sequence). DNA of the CDR3: TGTGCCAGTACCGGTAAAAACCCTAACAATGAGCAGTTCTTC. Translation: CASTGKNPNNEQFF.

The V call is TRBV5-8, the J call TRBJ2-5; TRBD2 matches at 16 bases. The V gene end was trimmed by 4 bases and the J gene end by 5 bases; junction bases not matched to a gene: 11. Germline V gene lookup returns CDR1 SGHTS and CDR2 YDEGEE. The CDR3 has 18 residues. DNA of the CDR3: TGTGCCAGCAGCCCGGGACTAGCGGGAGGGGGAGTTGGTGAGACCCAGTACTTC. It encodes CASSPGLAGGGVGETQYF.

V and J are TRBV7-3 and TRBJ2-2; D gene uncertain. From germline, CDR1 is SGHTA and CDR2 FQGTGA. This CDR3 has 14 amino acids. The V and J ends lost 2 bases and 5 bases respectively, with 9 bases between them. The chain's CDR3 is CASSLWSGTGELFF. The DNA for the CDR3 is TGTGCCAGCAGCTTATGGTCGGGTACCGGGGAGCTGTTTTTT. The full variable domain, with the rest looked up from reference TRBV7-3 and TRBJ2-2, is GAGVSQTPSNKVTEKGKYVELRCDPISGHTALYWYRQSLGQGPEFLIYFQGTGAADDSGLPNDRFFAVRPEGSVSTLKIQRTERGDSAVYLCASSLWSGTGELFFGEGSRLTVL.

The chain uses TRBV27 and TRBJ1-5; D gene ambiguous. CDR1 and CDR2 (germline): MNHEY, SMNVEV (reference sequence). This CDR3 has 13 residues. Trimming removed 5 bases from V and 0 bases from J, with 5 bases in between. In DNA form, the CDR3 reads TGTGCCAGCAGTGGGCATAGCAATCAGCCCCAGCATTTT. Its translation: CASSGHSNQPQHF.

V gene TRBV4-1 combines with J gene TRBJ2-1, with 8 bases matching TRBD2. The trim removed 0 bases at V and 6 bases at J, leaving 13 bases unmatched. The CDR3 is made up of 18 amino acids. Germline V lookup: CDR1 MGHRA, CDR2 YSYEKL. The DNA for the CDR3 is TGCGCCAGCAGCCAAGACGGCCCTGGGACTAGGCGGGGCAATGAGCAGTTCTTC. Translation gives CASSQDGPGTRRGNEQFF.

This clone was seen a handful of times. The chain recombines TRBV10-1 with TRBJ1-4, with a tentative D call TRBD1 (5 bases). Germline values: CDR1 WNHNN, CDR2 SYGVQD (reference sequence). V dropped 7 bases and J dropped 7 bases, with 13 bases sitting between them. The CDR3 covers 13 residues. CDR3 nucleotides: TGCGCCAGCATTCGGGGGGTAGGTGAAAAACTGTTTTTT. Protein sequence: CASIRGVGEKLFF.

This chain connects TRBV13 to TRBJ2-1; TRBD2 matches 8 bases. Per the germline V gene, CDR1 is PRHDT and CDR2 is FYEKMQ (reference sequence). V shed 5 bases and J 1 base; nucleotides not matched to a gene: 10. The CDR3 sequence is 17 residues long. As DNA, the CDR3 is TGTGCCAGCAGCCCCCAGGGTAGCGGGGATTCCTACAATGAGCAGTTCTTC. It is translated as CASSPQGSGDSYNEQFF.

The V call is TRBV10-3, the J call TRBJ2-2; 8 bases line up with TRBD2. The CDR3 extends over 16 amino acids. J lost 4 bases, V lost 6 bases, and 10 bases had no gene match. Germline V CDR1 and CDR2: ENHRY, SYGVKD. CDR3 nucleotides: TGTGCCATCAGCGGAGGTAGCGGGAAAGGCACCGGGGAGCTGTTTTTT. Its translation is CAISGGSGKGTGELFF.

This clone showed up just once. V and J are TRBV2 and TRBJ2-1, with 7 bases identical to TRBD2. The CDR3 contains 14 residues. With 3 bases clipped from V and 8 bases from J, the junction kept 7 bases outside the gene matches. CDR1 is SNHLY, CDR2 FYNNEI, per germline. CDR3 nucleotide sequence: TGTGCCAGCAGTGAGGGGCTAGCGGTGGATGAGCAGTTCTTC. Protein sequence: CASSEGLAVDEQFF.

The chain uses TRBV5-6 and TRBJ2-3; TRBD1 matches 9 bases. Germline assignment: CDR1 SGHDT and CDR2 YYEEEE. Losses at the gene ends were 3 bases for V and 7 bases for J; bases not matched to a gene: 6. This CDR3 is built from 14 residues. The CDR3 DNA follows: TGTGCCAGCAGCTGGGGGACAGGGCCCTATACGCAGTATTTT. Its translation is CASSWGTGPYTQYF.

This sequence joins TRBV10-3 and TRBJ1-1; tentatively, D is TRBD1 (5 bases). The CDR3 covers 12 residues. Per the germline V gene, CDR1 is ENHRY and CDR2 is SYGVKD. The V end lost 5 bases, the J end lost 5 bases, and 9 bases lay between the germline ends. CDR3 nucleotide sequence: TGTGCCATCAGTCTGGGGGGAACTGAAGCTTTCTTT. It codes for CAISLGGTEAFF.

The V and J genes are TRBV19 and TRBJ1-2; a possible D gene is TRBD1 (6 bases). Trimming removed 9 bases from V and 6 bases from J, with 14 bases in between. The CDR3 has 12 residues. Germline V CDR1 and CDR2: LNHDA, SQIVND (reference sequence). The CDR3 region is CASVQGLDGYTF. The CDR3 coding sequence is TGTGCCAGCGTACAGGGTTTGGATGGCTACACCTTC.

The rearrangement uses TRBV21-1 and TRBJ2-5; the D call of TRBD1 is as the table states it, not checked on the DNA. TRBV21-1 is a documented pseudogene. The CDR3 covers 11 residues. The CDR3, as DNA: TGTGCCAGAGACAGGGCGGAGACCCAGTACTTC. Protein: CARDRAETQYF.

The chain combines TRBV9 with TRBJ1-1; TRBD1 might be the D (5 bases). Trimming removed 3 bases from V and 11 bases from J, with 23 bases in between. CDR3 length equals 15 residues. CDR1 and CDR2 (germline): SGDLS, YYNGEE. As DNA, the CDR3 is TGTGCCAGCAGCGAGACCCAGGGTGCTGCCGCCGCCGCTTTCTTT. This gives the protein CASSETQGAAAAAFF.

Regarding this clone: Other DNA sequences in this specimen translate into the identical CDR3. The chain uses TRBV7-8 and TRBJ2-1; the match to TRBD2 covers 8 bases. V lost 4 bases to trimming and J lost 1 base; unmatched junction nucleotides: 3. The CDR3 totals 15 residues. Germline CDR1 SGHVS, CDR2 FQNEAQ. The CDR3 spells CASSSTGGSYNEQFF. In DNA form, the CDR3 reads TGTGCCAGCAGCTCAACGGGAGGGTCCTACAATGAGCAGTTCTTC.

The chain recombines TRBV7-6 with TRBJ2-1, with 7 positions matching TRBD1. Germline V CDR1 and CDR2: SGHVS, FNYEAQ. This CDR3 comprises 16 residues. V gave up 2 bases and J gave up 9 bases; unmatched junction bases: 13. The CDR3 nucleotides are TGTGCCAGCAGCTTAATAGTTGGCAGGGGGACAACTGAGCAGTTCTTC. This encodes CASSLIVGRGTTEQFF.